The next 3 T cell receptor beta chains were all read from a single sample in a study of T cell repertoires in cytomegalovirus infection. In TCRdb, the reads were re-called with MiXCR into one record per CDR3 protein. Of fewer than 1,000,000 distinct CDR3 sequences in the sample, approximately 33% were seen once. For these TCRs, the target antigens are not known. This sample comprised cultured CD8+ T cells from PBMCs, obtained from culture after CMV antigen stimulation. These receptors came from a human donor in good health (CMV status not recorded). Some clones in this sample may be carry-over from other donors' samples.

The rearrangement joins TRBV29-1 to TRBJ2-1, with 7 positions matching TRBD1. Germline V gene data show CDR1 as SQVTM and CDR2 as ANQGSEA. V shed 7 bases, J shed 7 bases, and the junction held 10 bases outside the gene matches. The CDR3 runs 13 residues. The CDR3 bases are TGCAGCGGGCGTGAAGTACAGGGGAATGAGCAGTTCTTC. This translates into CSGREVQGNEQFF.

The chain uses TRBV7-6 and TRBJ1-1; unclear D gene. This CDR3 contains 12 residues. Between the trimmed V and J ends, which lost 6 bases and 7 bases, there was a span of 12 bases. CDR1 SGHVS and CDR2 FNYEAQ come from the germline V gene. CDR3: CASSPPPGEAFF. The CDR3 DNA reads as TGTGCCAGCAGTCCCCCCCCCGGTGAAGCTTTCTTT.

This clonotype turned up a few times. V usage is TRBV15 and J usage is TRBJ2-2; TRBD2 matches at 7 bases. This CDR3 comprises 13 residues. V lost 6 bases, J lost 4 bases, and 2 bases stayed unmatched. In germline, CDR1 is LNHNV, CDR2 YYDKDF (reference sequence). As DNA, the CDR3 is TGTGCCACCAGGGGCGGGAGCACCGGGGAGCTGTTTTTT. It translates to CATRGGSTGELFF.